A single sample gave rise to the 8 T cell receptor beta chains below, sequenced in a study of blood T cell repertoires in COVID-19. Profiled with immunoSEQ multiplex PCR; TCRdb holds only in-frame clones, not every one. This sample has some 190,000 clones, with 80% found just once. Sequencing was carried out using PBMCs or T cells enriched from blood (not recorded which). Receptors originate from a man aged 30 to 39 with acute COVID-19.

This chain joins TRBV7-6 and TRBJ2-1; 7 bases align to TRBD1. The CDR3 is 14 residues long. J gave up 6 bases and V 1 base, and 3 bases lay outside the gene matches. Germline V lookup: CDR1 SGHVS, CDR2 FNYEAQ. CDR3 loop: CASSLEPGGNEQFF. DNA for the CDR3: TGTGCCAGCAGCTTAGAACCAGGGGGCAATGAGCAGTTCTTC.

The DNA of the CDR3 is TGTGCCAGCAGCCAAGATTTTTCAGGGTCCTACGAGCAGTACTTC. It specifies CASSQDFSGSYEQYF. V gene TRBV3-1 (or the pseudogene TRBV3-2) combines with J gene TRBJ2-7, with a tentative D call TRBD1 (5 bases). Germline lookup yields CDR1 LGHDT and CDR2 YNNKEL (reference sequence). The CDR3 contains 15 residues. V lost 0 bases and J 1 base, leaving 10 bases between the germline ends.

V usage is TRBV28 and J usage is TRBJ1-1, with D unresolved. Germline values: CDR1 MDHEN, CDR2 SYDVKM. The germline V and J ends were trimmed by 6 bases and 4 bases, with 18 bases remaining between them. There are 15 residues in the CDR3. Here the CDR3 DNA reads TGTGCCAGCAGGGGAGGAACGGTCGTCGGCACTGAAGCTTTCTTT. It is translated as CASRGGTVVGTEAFF.

The V and J genes are TRBV5-4 and TRBJ1-1; D is perhaps TRBD1 (5 bases). Germline CDR1 and CDR2: SGHNT and YYREEE (reference sequence). Trimming removed 3 bases at V and 5 bases at J, with 14 bases between. The CDR3 consists of 14 residues. CDR3 region: CASSSRTGETEAFF. The CDR3 DNA reads TGTGCCAGCAGCTCGAGAACGGGGGAAACTGAAGCTTTCTTT.

This clone showed up just once. The chain carries TRBV2 and TRBJ1-2; a possible D gene is TRBD1 (5 bases). The CDR3 totals 13 residues. Looked up from germline, CDR1 is SNHLY and CDR2 is FYNNEI. The germline V and J ends were trimmed by 9 bases and 5 bases, with 16 bases remaining between them. DNA for the CDR3: TGTGCCAGAAGAATCAGGGCGGGGTATGGCTACACCTTC. Its translation is CARRIRAGYGYTF.

The chain uses TRBV4-2 and TRBJ1-5, with a tentative D call TRBD1 (5 bases). CDR3 length equals 14 residues. V was trimmed by 0 bases and J by 7 bases, leaving 10 bases between them. CDR1 LGHNA and CDR2 YNFKEQ come from the germline V gene. This chain's CDR3 is CASSQEGGIQPQHF. CDR3 sequence (DNA): TGTGCCAGCAGCCAAGAGGGGGGAATCCAGCCCCAGCATTTT.

The chain has TRBV6-5 and TRBJ2-3; 10 bases are a match to TRBD2. Germline CDR1 MNHEY, CDR2 SVGAGI. The CDR3 has 14 residues. The trim removed 5 bases at V and 6 bases at J, leaving 5 bases unmatched. The CDR3, as DNA: TGTGCCAGCAGTAGCGGGGGGGCCCCCGATACGCAGTATTTT. Its translation: CASSSGGAPDTQYF.

The chain uses TRBV6-5 and TRBJ2-3; tentative D call: TRBD2 (6 bases). CDR1 MNHEY and CDR2 SVGAGI come from the germline V gene. The CDR3 is made up of 14 amino acids. V was trimmed by 6 bases and J by 2 bases, leaving 12 bases between them. The CDR3 DNA sequence: TGTGCCAGCAGCTCCTGGAGGGCCACAGATACGCAGTATTTT. It is translated as CASSSWRATDTQYF.